A single sample is the source of the 17 T cell receptor beta chains below, sequenced in a study of blood T cell repertoires in COVID-19. The data were produced by immunoSEQ multiplex PCR, yet TCRdb's version contains in-frame clones alone and is incomplete. The table includes about 26,000 clones, over 85% detected once. Sample: peripheral blood. The receptors were sampled from a human donor with active COVID-19. The donor label of this sample is uncertain.

This clone came up once. This rearrangement joins TRBV3-1 (or the pseudogene TRBV3-2) to TRBJ1-1, with a weak D call TRBD1 (6 bases). Germline CDR1 is LGHDT and CDR2 is YNNKEL (reference sequence). Trimming left V 3 bases short and J 0 bases short, with 11 bases between. The CDR3 runs to 15 residues. CDR3 sequence reads: CASSQRQVMNTEAFF. The DNA of the CDR3 is TGTGCCAGCAGCCAGAGACAGGTAATGAACACTGAAGCTTTCTTT.

V gene TRBV5-4 combines with J gene TRBJ2-5, with 15 bases fitting TRBD2. V shed 4 bases, J shed 1 base, and the junction held 8 bases outside the gene matches. The V gene's germline CDR1 is SGHNT and CDR2 YYREEE (reference sequence). The CDR3 is made up of 18 amino acids. As DNA, the CDR3 is TGTGCCAGCAGCCCGGGACTAGCGGGAGGAAGGGGCCAAGAGACCCAGTACTTC. It is translated as CASSPGLAGGRGQETQYF.

This sequence joins TRBV27 and TRBJ2-4; possibly TRBD2 for D (6 bases). CDR3 length: 17 residues. Germline values: CDR1 MNHEY, CDR2 SMNVEV (reference sequence). V lost 0 bases to trimming and J lost 0 bases, with 12 bases between them. The CDR3 region has the DNA TGTGCCAGCAGTTTATCGGGCGGGGCCCTAGCCAAAAACATTCAGTACTTC. It codes for CASSLSGGALAKNIQYF.

The chain recombines TRBV28 with TRBJ2-1, with 15 bases lining up with TRBD2. This CDR3 has 17 amino acids. Looked up from germline, CDR1 is MDHEN and CDR2 is SYDVKM. V dropped 10 bases and J dropped 10; count of bases not matched to a gene: 17. DNA of the CDR3: TGTGCCACACTTCGACCCTCGGGACTAGCGGGAGGAGGCGAGCAGTTCTTC. Translating it yields CATLRPSGLAGGGEQFF.

CDR3 DNA: TGTGCCAGCAGTTTTCAGACAGGGGTCAACACTGAAGCTTTCTTT. Protein sequence: CASSFQTGVNTEAFF. V is TRBV27 and J is TRBJ1-1; TRBD1 matches 8 bases. CDR3 size: 15 residues. Germline V gives CDR1 MNHEY, CDR2 SMNVEV (reference sequence). Germline trimming cut 3 bases from V and 2 bases from J; bases unmatched to any gene: 5.

This clone was picked up one time. The rearrangement uses TRBV5-8 and TRBJ1-5, with D tentatively TRBD1 (5 bases). CDR3 size: 14 residues. V lost 0 bases, J lost 4 bases, and 8 bases lay in between. CDR1 is SGHTS, CDR2 YDEGEE, per germline. CDR3 sequence reads: CASSLAGGNQPQHF. CDR3 DNA sequence: TGTGCCAGCAGCTTGGCGGGGGGAAATCAGCCCCAGCATTTT.

The chain uses TRBV6-6 and TRBJ1-4, with D possibly matching TRBD1 (5 bases). V lost 0 bases and J lost 8, with 16 bases in between. CDR1 and CDR2 (germline): MNHNY, SVGAGI (reference sequence). This CDR3 has 16 residues. In nucleotides, the CDR3 is TGTGCCAGCAGTTACTCGAGTGGACACCGTATGGAAAAACTGTTTTTT. Its protein is CASSYSSGHRMEKLFF.

This clone was seen once. The chain employs TRBV28 and TRBJ2-7; 8 positions agree with TRBD1. Germline assignment: CDR1 MDHEN and CDR2 SYDVKM. The CDR3 extends over 14 amino acids. The ends lost 5 bases at V and 0 bases at J; junction bases unmatched: 3. CDR3 DNA sequence: TGTGCCAGCAGTCGACAGGGGAGCTCCTACGAGCAGTACTTC. This translates into CASSRQGSSYEQYF.

The chain couples TRBV2 to TRBJ2-1; 9 nucleotides agree with TRBD1. CDR3 length: 13 amino acids. CDR1 SNHLY and CDR2 FYNNEI come from the germline V gene. V trimming: 5 bases; J trimming: 6 bases; junction bases outside the gene matches: 2. Here the CDR3 reads CASSRQGVNEQFF. The CDR3 region has the DNA TGTGCCAGCAGTCGACAGGGGGTCAATGAGCAGTTCTTC. Full variable domain (outside the CDR3, taken from reference TRBV2 and TRBJ2-1): EPEVTQTPSHQVTQMGQEVILRCVPISNHLYFYWYRQILGQKVEFLVSFYNNEISEKSEIFDDQFSVERPDGSNFTLKIRSTKLEDSAMYFCASSRQGVNEQFFGPGTRLTVL.

This chain joins TRBV29-1 and TRBJ1-2; D is unresolved. V lost 2 bases to trimming and J lost 7 bases, with 20 bases between them. Germline CDR1 reads SQVTM; CDR2 reads ANQGSEA. The CDR3 loop spans 15 amino acids. In nucleotides, the CDR3 is TGCAGCGTTGAAAATCGGAATCGTAGGCTAGGTGGCTACACCTTC. Residues: CSVENRNRRLGGYTF.

The gene calls are TRBV2 and TRBJ1-3; 7 bases align to TRBD1. The CDR3 runs to 15 residues. The ends lost 6 bases at V and 4 bases at J; junction bases unmatched: 9. Looked up from germline, CDR1 is SNHLY and CDR2 is FYNNEI. Here the CDR3 reads CASSPLTGSGNTIYF. The CDR3 DNA follows: TGTGCCAGCAGCCCCCTGACAGGGAGCGGAAACACCATATATTTT. Full variable domain (outside the CDR3, taken from reference TRBV2 and TRBJ1-3): EPEVTQTPSHQVTQMGQEVILRCVPISNHLYFYWYRQILGQKVEFLVSFYNNEISEKSEIFDDQFSVERPDGSNFTLKIRSTKLEDSAMYFCASSPLTGSGNTIYFGEGSWLTVV.

The chain links TRBV11-2 to TRBJ1-5; the D gene is possibly TRBD1 (5 bases). CDR1 and CDR2 from the germline V gene are SGHAT and FQNNGV. This CDR3 region has 14 residues. Deletions cut 5 bases from V and 5 bases from J, with 13 bases between. Here the CDR3 DNA reads TGTGCCAGCAGCCAAGGGCAGGGTTATCAGCCCCAGCATTTT. This gives the protein CASSQGQGYQPQHF.

This clone was recorded a few times. The V gene is TRBV7-9, the J gene TRBJ1-6; 8 bases line up with TRBD1. CDR1 is SEHNR, CDR2 FQNEAQ, per germline (reference sequence). The CDR3 is 14 residues long. With 3 bases clipped from V and 8 bases from J, the junction kept 3 bases outside the gene matches. Here the CDR3 reads CASSFPGGDSPLHF. The CDR3 nucleotides are TGTGCCAGCAGCTTTCCAGGGGGCGATTCACCCCTCCACTTT.

The CDR3 loop is CASSQGLGLAQGTEAFF. The CDR3 coding sequence is TGCGCCAGCAGCCAAGGTCTTGGGCTTGCCCAGGGCACTGAAGCTTTCTTT. The V gene is TRBV4-1, the J gene TRBJ1-1; D is possibly TRBD1 (5 bases). CDR1 and CDR2 (germline): MGHRA, YSYEKL. V shed 1 base and J shed 4 bases, with 19 bases lying between them. The CDR3 is 17 amino acids.

This rearrangement joins TRBV5-1 to TRBJ1-1; D call uncertain. Trimming took off 4 bases at V and 0 bases at J, with 13 bases between the two ends. Germline CDR1 and CDR2: SGHRS and YFSETQ. The CDR3 sequence is 15 residues long. CDR3 bases: TGCGCCAGCAGCCCGCAGCTGGGAGTGAACACTGAAGCTTTCTTT. This gives the protein CASSPQLGVNTEAFF.

DNA for the CDR3: TGCGCCAGCAGCTTTTCAGGGAACGCCAATGAGCAGTTCTTC. This translates into CASSFSGNANEQFF. The rearrangement links TRBV5-1 to TRBJ2-1, with a weak D call TRBD1 (5 bases). Germline-derived CDR1 and CDR2 are SGHRS and YFSETQ. This CDR3 contains 14 residues. V was trimmed by 2 bases and J by 6 bases, leaving 12 bases between them. Together with reference TRBV5-1 and TRBJ2-1, the CDR3 gives the full variable domain: KAGVTQTPRYLIKTRGQQVTLSCSPISGHRSVSWYQQTPGQGLQFLFEYFSETQRNKGNFPGRFSGRQFSNSRSEMNVSTLELGDSALYLCASSFSGNANEQFFGPGTRLTVL.

This chain joins TRBV19 and TRBJ2-3; a weak D match, TRBD2 (6 bases). The CDR3 consists of 15 residues. V lost 5 bases and J 4 bases, leaving 16 bases between the germline ends. The germline V gene has CDR1 LNHDA and CDR2 SQIVND (reference sequence). CDR3 coding DNA: TGTGCCAGTAGTGTGGGCGGGGTATTCGCAGATACGCAGTATTTT. Amino acid sequence: CASSVGGVFADTQYF.